This T cell receptor beta chain is from a study of CD8 T cells in ankylosing spondylitis. Study-wide points: Apparently characteristic of ankylosing spondylitis blood was a TCR beta motif (eight highly homologous variants). Reportedly, matched ankylosing spondylitis synovial fluid was significantly enriched for disease-linked clones. Existing reports had already noted some motif variants in reactive arthritis synovial fluid and blood.

This CDR3 is 14 amino acids long. V was trimmed by 5 bases and J by 7 bases, leaving 15 bases between them. Libraries of TCR beta came from quantitative 5'-RACE with molecular barcodes. TCRdb used MiXCR to reprocess the 5' RACE reads, holding one entry per CDR3 protein. The table records around 480,000 distinct CDR3 sequences, 15% to 20% of them present only once. This clonotype came up many times. Its specificity is not known. The sample comprised blood, either unsorted or a sorted T cell fraction (not recorded which). This TCR was sampled from a male donor with ankylosing spondylitis. This chain links TRBV12-3 or TRBV12-4 with TRBJ1-5; possible D gene TRBD1, 5 bases. Written as DNA, the CDR3 is TGTGCCAGCAGTGATGGAAGGGGCCGACAGCCCCAGCATTTT. This encodes CASSDGRGRQPQHF.